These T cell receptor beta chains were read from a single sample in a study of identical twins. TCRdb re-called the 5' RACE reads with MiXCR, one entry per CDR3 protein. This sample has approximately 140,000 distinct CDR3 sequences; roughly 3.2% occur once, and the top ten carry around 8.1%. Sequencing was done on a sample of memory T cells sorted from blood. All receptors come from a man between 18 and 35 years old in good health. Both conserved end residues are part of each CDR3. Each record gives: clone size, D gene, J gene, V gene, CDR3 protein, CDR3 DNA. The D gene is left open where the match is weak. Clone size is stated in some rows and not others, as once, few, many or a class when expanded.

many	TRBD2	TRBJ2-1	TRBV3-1	CASSQGVGGSYNEQFF	TGTGCCAGCAGCCAAGGAGTGGGGGGGTCCTACAATGAGCAGTTCTTC
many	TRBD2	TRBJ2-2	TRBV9	CASSVGDRLAGARGELFF	TGTGCCAGCAGCGTAGGGGACCGACTAGCGGGAGCGCGCGGGGAGCTGTTTTTT
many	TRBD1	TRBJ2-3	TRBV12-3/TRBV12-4	CASSFRTGDGDTQYF	TGTGCCAGCAGTTTCCGGACAGGAGACGGAGATACGCAGTATTTT
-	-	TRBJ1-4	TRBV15	CATSSPRGGEKLFF	TGTGCCACCAGCAGTCCCCGGGGGGGAGAAAAACTGTTTTTT
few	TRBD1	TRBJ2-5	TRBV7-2	CASSLVQGAPQETQYF	TGTGCCAGCAGCTTAGTACAGGGGGCCCCCCAAGAGACCCAGTACTTC
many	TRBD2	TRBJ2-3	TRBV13	CASSLSLAGGPNTQYF	TGTGCCAGCAGCCTCTCTTTAGCGGGAGGGCCTAATACGCAGTATTTT
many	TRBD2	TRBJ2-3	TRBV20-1	CSARLREPDTQYF	TGCAGTGCTAGATTGCGGGAGCCAGATACGCAGTATTTT
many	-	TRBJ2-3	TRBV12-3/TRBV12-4	CASRQRGGPGVDTQYF	TGTGCCAGCAGACAGCGTGGAGGGCCGGGGGTGGATACGCAGTATTTT
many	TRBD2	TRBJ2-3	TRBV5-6	CASSLQRGYTDTQYF	TGTGCCAGCAGCTTGCAGCGGGGGTACACAGATACGCAGTATTTT
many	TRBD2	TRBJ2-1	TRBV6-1	CASSEFGGSSVNEQFF	TGTGCCAGCAGTGAATTTGGCGGGAGTTCTGTAAATGAGCAGTTCTTC
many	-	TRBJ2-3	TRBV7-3	CASSLTRDQTDTQYF	TGTGCCAGCAGCTTAACCCGGGACCAAACAGATACGCAGTATTTT
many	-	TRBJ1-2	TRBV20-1	CSAREVRLRDGYTF	TGCAGTGCTAGAGAAGTCAGGCTAAGGGATGGCTACACCTTC
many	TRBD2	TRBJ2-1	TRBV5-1	CASGRTSGGGEQFF	TGCGCCAGCGGCAGGACTAGCGGTGGGGGTGAGCAGTTCTTC
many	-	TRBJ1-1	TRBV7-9	CASSPGGTEAFF	TGTGCCAGCAGCCCGGGGGGAACTGAAGCTTTCTTT
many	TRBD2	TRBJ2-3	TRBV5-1	CASRPGTSGFSGSTDTQYF	TGCGCCAGCAGACCCGGGACTAGCGGGTTTTCGGGAAGCACAGATACGCAGTATTTT
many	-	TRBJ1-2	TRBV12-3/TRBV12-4	CASSLGGPYGYTF	TGTGCCAGCAGTTTAGGCGGACCCTATGGCTACACCTTC
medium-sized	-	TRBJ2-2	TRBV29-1	CSVGHFTGELFF	TGCAGCGTAGGACACTTTACCGGGGAGCTGTTTTTT
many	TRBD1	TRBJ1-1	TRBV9	CASRPTGFATEAFF	TGTGCCAGCAGGCCGACAGGGTTTGCGACTGAAGCTTTCTTT
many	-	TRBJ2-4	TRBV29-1	CSVLKNIQYF	TGCAGCGTTCTTAAAAACATTCAGTACTTC
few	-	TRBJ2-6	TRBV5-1	CASSLVADRGANVLTF	TGCGCCAGCAGCTTGGTGGCCGACCGTGGGGCCAACGTCCTGACTTTC
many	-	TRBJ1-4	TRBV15	CATSRETGLANEKLFF	TGTGCCACCAGCAGAGAAACAGGGTTGGCTAATGAAAAACTGTTTTTT
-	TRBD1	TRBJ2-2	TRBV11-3	CASSFGTGVTGELFF	TGTGCCAGCAGCTTCGGGACAGGGGTCACCGGGGAGCTGTTTTTT
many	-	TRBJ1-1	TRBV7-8	CASSSPSTEAFF	TGTGCCAGCAGCTCCCCCAGCACTGAAGCTTTCTTT
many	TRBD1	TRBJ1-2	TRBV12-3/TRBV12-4	CASGAGGADYGYTF	TGTGCCAGCGGGGCAGGGGGCGCCGACTATGGCTACACCTTC
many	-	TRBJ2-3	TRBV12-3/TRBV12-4	CASNGGYTDTQYF	TGTGCCAGCAATGGGGGATACACAGATACGCAGTATTTT
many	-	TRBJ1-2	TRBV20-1	CSASSEGNYGYTF	TGCAGTGCTAGCTCCGAAGGGAACTATGGCTACACCTTC
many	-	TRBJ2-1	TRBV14	CASSRGTPEQFF	TGTGCCAGCAGCAGAGGGACACCGGAGCAGTTCTTC
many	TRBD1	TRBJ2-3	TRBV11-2	CASSYGTAHTDTQYF	TGTGCCAGCAGCTACGGGACAGCTCACACAGATACGCAGTATTTT
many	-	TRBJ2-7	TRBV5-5	CASSLASGTYEQYF	TGTGCCAGCAGCTTAGCCTCCGGTACCTACGAGCAGTACTTC
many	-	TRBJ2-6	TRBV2	CASSDGPSGANVLTF	TGTGCCAGCAGTGATGGGCCATCTGGGGCCAACGTCCTGACTTTC
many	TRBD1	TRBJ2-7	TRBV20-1	CSARDTGTGRQYF	TGCAGTGCTAGAGACACCGGGACAGGGCGGCAGTACTTC
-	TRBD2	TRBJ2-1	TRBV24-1	CATSDSGTSGIREQFF	TGTGCCACCAGTGATTCCGGGACTAGCGGGATCCGTGAGCAGTTCTTC
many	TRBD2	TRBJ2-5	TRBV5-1	CASSPGTSGSLPETQYF	TGCGCCAGCAGCCCCGGGACTAGCGGGAGTCTCCCAGAGACCCAGTACTTC
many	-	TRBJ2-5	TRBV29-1	CSAQQETQYF	TGCAGCGCTCAACAAGAGACCCAGTACTTC
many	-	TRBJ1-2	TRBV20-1	CSAPVLGDGYTF	TGCAGTGCCCCGGTTCTCGGGGACGGCTACACCTTC
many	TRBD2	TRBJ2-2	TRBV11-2	CASSLGWRAGAVRGELFF	TGTGCCAGCAGCTTAGGTTGGCGAGCGGGAGCCGTCCGAGGGGAGCTGTTTTTT
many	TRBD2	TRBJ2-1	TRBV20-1	CSALHPTSGRAWF	TGCAGTGCTCTCCACCCGACTAGCGGGAGGGCCTGGTTC
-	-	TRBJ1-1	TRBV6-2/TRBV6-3	CASSHPLGFTGRTLNTEAFF	TGTGCCAGCAGTCACCCTTTGGGCTTTACGGGGCGTACACTGAACACTGAAGCTTTCTTT
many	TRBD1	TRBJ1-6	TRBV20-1	CSASRDSDSPLHF	TGCAGTGCTAGTAGGGACAGCGATTCACCCCTCCACTTT
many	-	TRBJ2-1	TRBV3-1	CASEYRGDPNEQFF	TGTGCCAGTGAATACCGCGGAGATCCAAATGAGCAGTTCTTC
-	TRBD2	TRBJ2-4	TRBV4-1	CASSQHSTGTSGSTKNIQYF	TGCGCCAGCAGCCAGCATAGTACCGGGACTAGCGGGAGTACCAAAAACATTCAGTACTTC
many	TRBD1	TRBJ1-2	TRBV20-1	CSARDDRADTF	TGCAGTGCTAGAGATGACAGGGCGGACACCTTC
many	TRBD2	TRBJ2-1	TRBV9	CASSVGGTSVGNEQFF	TGTGCCAGCAGCGTAGGTGGGACTAGCGTGGGCAATGAGCAGTTCTTC
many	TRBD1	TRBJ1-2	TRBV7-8	CASSRTGTGFNYGYTF	TGTGCCAGCAGCCGTACGGGGACAGGGTTTAACTATGGCTACACCTTC